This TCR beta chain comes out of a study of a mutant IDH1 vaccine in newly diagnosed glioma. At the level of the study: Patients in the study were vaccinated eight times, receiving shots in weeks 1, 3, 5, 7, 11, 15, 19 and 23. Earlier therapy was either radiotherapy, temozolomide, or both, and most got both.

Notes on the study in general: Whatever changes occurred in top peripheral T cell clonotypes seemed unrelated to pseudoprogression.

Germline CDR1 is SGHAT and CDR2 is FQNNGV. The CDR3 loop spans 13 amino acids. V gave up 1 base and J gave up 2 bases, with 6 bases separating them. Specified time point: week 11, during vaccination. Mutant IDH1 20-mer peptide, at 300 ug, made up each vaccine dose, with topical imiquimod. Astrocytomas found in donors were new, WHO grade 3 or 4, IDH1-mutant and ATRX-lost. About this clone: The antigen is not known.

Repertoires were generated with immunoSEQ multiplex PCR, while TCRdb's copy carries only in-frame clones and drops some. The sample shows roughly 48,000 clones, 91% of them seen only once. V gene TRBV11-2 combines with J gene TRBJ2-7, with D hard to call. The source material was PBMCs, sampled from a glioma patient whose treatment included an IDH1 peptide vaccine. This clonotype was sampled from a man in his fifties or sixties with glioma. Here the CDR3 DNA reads TGTGCCAGCAGCTTAGTATCAGCCTACGAGCAGTACTTC. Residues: CASSLVSAYEQYF.